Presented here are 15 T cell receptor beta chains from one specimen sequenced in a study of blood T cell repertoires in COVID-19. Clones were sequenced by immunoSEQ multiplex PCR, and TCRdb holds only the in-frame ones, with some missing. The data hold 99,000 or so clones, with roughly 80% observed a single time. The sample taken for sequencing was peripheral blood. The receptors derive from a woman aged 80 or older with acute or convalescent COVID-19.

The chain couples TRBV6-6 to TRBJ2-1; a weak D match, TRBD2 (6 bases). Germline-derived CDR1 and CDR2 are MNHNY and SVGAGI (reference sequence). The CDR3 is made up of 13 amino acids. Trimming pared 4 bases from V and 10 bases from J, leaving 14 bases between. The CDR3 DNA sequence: TGTGCCAGCAGTTCCCGTTCTGGGGGGGAGCAGTTCTTC. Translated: CASSSRSGGEQFF.

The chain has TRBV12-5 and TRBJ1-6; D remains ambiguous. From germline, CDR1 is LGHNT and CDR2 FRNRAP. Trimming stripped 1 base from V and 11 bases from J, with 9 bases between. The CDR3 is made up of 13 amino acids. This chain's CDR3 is CASGLGTETPLHF. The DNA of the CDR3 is TGTGCTAGTGGTTTGGGTACTGAAACACCCCTCCACTTT.

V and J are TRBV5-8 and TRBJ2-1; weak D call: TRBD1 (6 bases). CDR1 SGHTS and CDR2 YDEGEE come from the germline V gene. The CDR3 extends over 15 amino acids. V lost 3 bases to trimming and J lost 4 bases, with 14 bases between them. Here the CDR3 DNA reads TGTGCCAGCAGCTCGAGGACAGAGGATTACAATGAGCAGTTCTTC. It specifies CASSSRTEDYNEQFF.

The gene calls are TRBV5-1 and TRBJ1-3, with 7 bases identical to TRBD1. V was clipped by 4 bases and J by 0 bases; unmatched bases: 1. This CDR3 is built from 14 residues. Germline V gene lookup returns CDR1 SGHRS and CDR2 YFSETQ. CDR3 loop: CASSDRVSGNTIYF. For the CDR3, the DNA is TGCGCCAGCAGCGACAGGGTCTCTGGAAACACCATATATTTT.

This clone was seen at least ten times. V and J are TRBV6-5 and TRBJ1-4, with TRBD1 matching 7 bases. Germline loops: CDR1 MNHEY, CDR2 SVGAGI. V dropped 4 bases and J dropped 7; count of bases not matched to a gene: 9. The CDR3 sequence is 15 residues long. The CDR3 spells CASSSTGNVGEKLFF. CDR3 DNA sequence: TGTGCCAGCAGTTCGACAGGGAATGTAGGTGAAAAACTGTTTTTT.

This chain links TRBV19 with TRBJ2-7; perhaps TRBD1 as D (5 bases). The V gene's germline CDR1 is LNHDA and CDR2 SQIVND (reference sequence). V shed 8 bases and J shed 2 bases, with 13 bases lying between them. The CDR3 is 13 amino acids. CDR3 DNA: TGTGCCAGTTCGGACGTAGGGGCCTACGAGCAGTACTTC. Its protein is CASSDVGAYEQYF.

CDR3 region: CASSLQRTGEEYF. The CDR3 DNA follows: TGTGCCAGCAGTTTACAGCGGACAGGGGAGGAGTACTTC. The rearrangement links TRBV12-3 or TRBV12-4 to TRBJ2-7; 9 bases are a match to TRBD1. The CDR3 sequence is 13 residues long. Trimming at V came to 2 bases and at J to 11 bases, leaving 7 bases not matched to a gene.

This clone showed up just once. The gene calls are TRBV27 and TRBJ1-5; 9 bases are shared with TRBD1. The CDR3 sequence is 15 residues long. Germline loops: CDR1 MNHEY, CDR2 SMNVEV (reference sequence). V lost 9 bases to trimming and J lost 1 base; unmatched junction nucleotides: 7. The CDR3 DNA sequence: TGTGCCAGAACTAACAGGGGGCAAAGCAATCAGCCCCAGCATTTT. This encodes CARTNRGQSNQPQHF.

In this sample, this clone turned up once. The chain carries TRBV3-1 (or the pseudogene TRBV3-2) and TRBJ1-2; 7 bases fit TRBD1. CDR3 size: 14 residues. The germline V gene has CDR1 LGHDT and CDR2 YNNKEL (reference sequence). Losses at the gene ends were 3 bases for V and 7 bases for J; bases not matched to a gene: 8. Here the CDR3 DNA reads TGTGCCAGCAGCCATACCGGGACAGCGGGTGGCTACACCTTC. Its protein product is CASSHTGTAGGYTF.

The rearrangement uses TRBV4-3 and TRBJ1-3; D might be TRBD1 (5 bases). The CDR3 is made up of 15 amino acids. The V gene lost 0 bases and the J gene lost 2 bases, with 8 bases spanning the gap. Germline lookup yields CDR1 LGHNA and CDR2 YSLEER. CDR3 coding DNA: TGCGCCAGCAGCCAAGATGGGGCAGCTGGAAACACCATATATTTT. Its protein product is CASSQDGAAGNTIYF.

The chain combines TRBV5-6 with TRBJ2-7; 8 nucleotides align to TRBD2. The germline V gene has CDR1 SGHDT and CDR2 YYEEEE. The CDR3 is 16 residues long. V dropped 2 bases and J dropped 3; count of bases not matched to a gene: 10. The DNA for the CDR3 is TGTGCCAGCAGCTTTAGGACTAGCAGGAGGAACTACGAGCAGTACTTC. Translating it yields CASSFRTSRRNYEQYF.

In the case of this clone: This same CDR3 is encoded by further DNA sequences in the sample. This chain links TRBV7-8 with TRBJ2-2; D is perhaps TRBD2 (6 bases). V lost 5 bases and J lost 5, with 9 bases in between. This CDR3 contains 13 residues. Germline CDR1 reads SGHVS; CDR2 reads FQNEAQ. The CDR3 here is CASSTGVTGELFF. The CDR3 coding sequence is TGTGCCAGCAGCACGGGGGTAACCGGGGAGCTGTTTTTT.

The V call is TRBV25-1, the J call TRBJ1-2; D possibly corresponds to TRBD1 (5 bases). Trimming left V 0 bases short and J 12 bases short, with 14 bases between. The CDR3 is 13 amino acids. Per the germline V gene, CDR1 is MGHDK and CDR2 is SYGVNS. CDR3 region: CASSEYGGRADTF. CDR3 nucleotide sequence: TGTGCCAGCAGTGAATACGGGGGTAGGGCTGACACCTTC.

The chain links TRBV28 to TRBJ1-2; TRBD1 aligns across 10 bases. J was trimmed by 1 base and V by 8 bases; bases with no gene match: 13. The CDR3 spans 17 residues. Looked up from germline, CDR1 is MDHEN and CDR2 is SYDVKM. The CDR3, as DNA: TGTGCCAGCGGCTCCCTGAGGGACAGGGGACGTAACTATGGCTACACCTTC. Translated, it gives CASGSLRDRGRNYGYTF.

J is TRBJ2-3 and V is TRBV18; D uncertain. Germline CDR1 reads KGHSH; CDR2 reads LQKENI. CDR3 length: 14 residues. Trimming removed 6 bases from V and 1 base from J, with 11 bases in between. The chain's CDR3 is CASSPADGTDTQYF. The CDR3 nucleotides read TGTGCCAGCTCCCCTGCAGATGGCACAGATACGCAGTATTTT.